The 3 T cell receptor beta chains in this list originate from one sample, sequenced in a study of cytomegalovirus exposure and HLA in healthy donors. A multiplex PCR was run with 60 Vbeta primers and 13 Jbeta primers. Clones were sequenced by immunoSEQ multiplex PCR, and TCRdb holds only the in-frame ones, with some missing. Seen here are 150,000 to 200,000 clones, roughly four fifths observed once, and the top ten hold roughly a tenth. The sample taken for sequencing was PBMCs. All receptors come from a middle-aged man in good health and CMV-seropositive.

The chain is built from TRBV10-3 and TRBJ1-2, with D hard to call. The V end was cut by 2 bases, the J end by 2 bases, with 15 bases between. The CDR3 has 16 residues. CDR1 is ENHRY, CDR2 SYGVKD, per germline. The CDR3 loop is CAISEAGSNGNYGYTF. In DNA, the CDR3 is TGTGCCATCAGTGAGGCGGGCTCGAACGGGAACTATGGCTACACCTTC.

The chain combines TRBV29-1 with TRBJ2-7; 8 bases are shared with TRBD1. The CDR3 totals 13 residues. The V segment lost 7 bases and the J segment 0 bases; nucleotides outside the gene matches: 5. The V gene's germline CDR1 is SQVTM and CDR2 ANQGSEA. The CDR3 DNA reads TGCAGCGCCAGGACAGGGAGCTCCTACGAGCAGTACTTC. Amino acids: CSARTGSSYEQYF.

The rearrangement uses TRBV28 and TRBJ1-4, with D possibly matching TRBD1 (6 bases). Germline CDR1 and CDR2: MDHEN and SYDVKM. This CDR3 is built from 15 residues. V gave up 4 bases and J gave up 7 bases, with 16 bases separating them. The CDR3 bases are TGTGCCAGCAGTTCCCGGGACAAGCGTAGTGAAAAACTGTTTTTT. Translation: CASSSRDKRSEKLFF.